This T cell receptor (beta chain) was retrieved from a study of T cells in Graves' hyperthyroidism and ophthalmopathy (dated by TCRdb to about 2019). With respect to the entire study: To identify distinguishing TCR V-J signatures, a discovery cohort of 95 to 100 patients was used, comprising fewer than 45 with Graves' ophthalmopathy and around 60 with stable Graves' hyperthyroidism. Whether ophthalmopathy could be predicted prospectively was tested in an independent validation cohort made up of 18 hyperthyroidism patients plus 17 patients who later progressed to ophthalmopathy. The paper reports TCR Vbeta CDR3 sequencing of 135 peripheral blood samples: some 41 ophthalmopathy, under 80 hyperthyroidism and approximately 17 progressor patients. For training and testing, the roughly 93 patients in the discovery cohort were randomly divided in a 7:3 ratio. In addition, the study compared T-cell repertoires in thyroid tissue and in blood from roughly six Graves' hyperthyroidism patients. Following sampling, methimazole starting at 30 mg daily was given to hyperthyroidism patients, and high-dose intravenous methylprednisolone was given to ophthalmopathy patients.

Amplification of TCR beta CDR3 regions was carried out from RNA transcripts. A first-round RT-PCR of the TCR CDR3 used the HTBI primer set with the Qiagen OneStep RT-PCR kit. Libraries were constructed in a second round of multiplex PCR, after which size selection and purification were carried out. Sequencing of the libraries was done on an Illumina HiSeq2000 using paired-end 100 bp reads. Per the original workflow: SOAPnuke was used to process the raw data, with reads discarded if the reads contained adapters or uncalled bases, had a mean Phred below 15, or lacked an exact constant-primer or identifier match. COPE v1.2.5 was used to merge the high-quality paired reads, and each unique nucleotide sequence was defined as a clonotype. MiTCR v1.1 was used to align clonotypes to the IMGT TRBV, TRBD and TRBJ reference segments. The analysis included only V-J combinations with a frequency above 0.0001, which together covered 99% to 99.2% of the repertoires. The TCS score was defined as F50 (clonal expansion) divided by E x V (chaos), with BLOSUM62-based TCRdist calculated between CDR3 peptides within each V-J. Welch's t-statistics and random forest reduced just over 500 V-J features to about 12, which were used in a naive Bayes classifier (R e1071). The similarity between thyroid and blood repertoires was quantified using the Morisita-Horn index. The raw public reads went through TCRdb reprocessing: fastp at Q25, MiXCR clone calling, in-frame beta chains kept. Rows merge per CDR3 protein into single entries with the most common DNA and genes. Here the V and J calls rest on TCRdb's processing, not on the authors' analysis. In this sample the table shows hundreds of thousands of distinct CDR3 sequences, 45% of which occur a single time. Of the sample, more than 7% falls within the top ten clones.

The study excluded patients with uncontrolled infections, other autoimmune diseases, pregnancy or lactation. Diagnoses were based on clinical symptoms, serum thyroxine and TRAb, thyroid ultrasound and orbital computed tomography. Trizol reagent was used to extract total RNA, and RNA quality was then checked on an Agilent 2100 Bioanalyzer. Beyond this particular receptor, the publication reports: Most expanded thyroid clonotypes (frequency above 0.001) were also found in blood, which suggests that blood repertoires may mirror thyroid immune responses. A model built on a 13 V-J signature distinguished ophthalmopathy from stable hyperthyroidism, reaching roughly 88% sensitivity and 81.08% specificity in cross-validation and 80%/75% in testing. In validation, the model predicted progression to ophthalmopathy a median of roughly six months before onset, with about 67% sensitivity and around 76% specificity. Sample size was not statistically predetermined, and investigators were not blinded to group allocation.

A distance of 21 bases separates the germline ends of V and J, which lose 5 bases and 2 bases respectively. Via the germline V gene, CDR1 is SGHTA and CDR2 FQGNSA. The CDR3 holds 17 amino acids from the cysteine to the phenylalanine. Of all the DNA, just the CDR3 is kept, 51 bases in frame from base 1. In the case of this clonotype: The specificity of this receptor is unknown. Base qualities are not at hand, and no much larger clone is one base apart.

The origin of this receptor is an adult man with Graves' disease, either hyperthyroidism or ophthalmopathy (not recorded which). Input material: peripheral blood or thyroid tissue (not recorded which). The sequence joins TRBV7-2 to TRBJ1-1, and perhaps TRBD1 as D gene, on 5 matching bases. The CDR3 loop reads CASSPTSTENPNTEAFF. The nucleotides are TGTGCCAGCAGCCCAACATCGACAGAAAACCCTAACACTGAAGCTTTCTTT.